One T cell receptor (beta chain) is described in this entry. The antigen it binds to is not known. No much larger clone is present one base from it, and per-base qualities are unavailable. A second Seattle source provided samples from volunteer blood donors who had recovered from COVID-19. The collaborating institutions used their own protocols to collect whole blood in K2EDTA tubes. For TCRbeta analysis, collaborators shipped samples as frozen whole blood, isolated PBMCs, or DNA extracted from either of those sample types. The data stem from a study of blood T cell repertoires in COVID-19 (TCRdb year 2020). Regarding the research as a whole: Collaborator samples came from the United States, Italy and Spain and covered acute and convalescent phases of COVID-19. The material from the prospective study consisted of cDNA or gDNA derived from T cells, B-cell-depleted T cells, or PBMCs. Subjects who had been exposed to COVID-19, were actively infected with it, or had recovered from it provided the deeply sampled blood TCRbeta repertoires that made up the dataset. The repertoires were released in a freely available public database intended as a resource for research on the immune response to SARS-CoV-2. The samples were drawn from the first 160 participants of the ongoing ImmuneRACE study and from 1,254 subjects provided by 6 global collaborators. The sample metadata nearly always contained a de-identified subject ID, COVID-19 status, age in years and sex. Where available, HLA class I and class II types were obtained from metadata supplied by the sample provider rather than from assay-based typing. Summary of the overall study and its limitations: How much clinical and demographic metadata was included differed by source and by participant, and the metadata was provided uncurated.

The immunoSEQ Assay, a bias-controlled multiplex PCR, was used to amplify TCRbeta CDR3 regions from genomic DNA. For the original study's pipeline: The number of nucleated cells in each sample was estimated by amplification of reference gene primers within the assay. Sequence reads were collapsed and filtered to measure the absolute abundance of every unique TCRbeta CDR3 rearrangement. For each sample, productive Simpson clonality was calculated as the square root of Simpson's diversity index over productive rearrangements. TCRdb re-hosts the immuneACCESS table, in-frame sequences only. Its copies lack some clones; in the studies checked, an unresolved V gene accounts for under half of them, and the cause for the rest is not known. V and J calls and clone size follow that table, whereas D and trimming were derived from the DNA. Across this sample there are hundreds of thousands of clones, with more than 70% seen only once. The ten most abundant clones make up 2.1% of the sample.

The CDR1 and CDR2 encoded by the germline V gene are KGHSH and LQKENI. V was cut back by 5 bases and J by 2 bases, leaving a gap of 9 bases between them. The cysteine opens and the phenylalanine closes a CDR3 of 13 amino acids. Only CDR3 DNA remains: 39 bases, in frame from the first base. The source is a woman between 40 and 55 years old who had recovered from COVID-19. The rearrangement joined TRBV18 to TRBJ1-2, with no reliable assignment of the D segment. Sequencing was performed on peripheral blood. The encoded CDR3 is CASSLNKNYGYTF. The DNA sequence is TGTGCCAGCTCATTAAACAAGAACTATGGCTACACCTTC.